The present TCR beta chain was sequenced within a study of blood T cell repertoires in COVID-19. Enrollees, about 18 to 100 years old, lived in roughly 24 US areas. Participant reports of clinical history set cohort assignment. Germline values: CDR1 LGHNA, CDR2 YSLEER. This CDR3 comprises 13 residues. Trimming took 4 bases from V and 5 from J, leaving 11 bases between them. Profiled with immunoSEQ multiplex PCR; TCRdb holds only in-frame clones, not every one. The table includes roughly 190,000 clones, 82% detected once. The TCR was taken from a woman in her sixties or seventies with acute COVID-19. The sequenced material came from PBMCs or T cells enriched from blood (not recorded which). The chain recombines TRBV4-3 with TRBJ1-2, with D possibly being TRBD1 (5 bases). CDR3 loop: CASSRRVQYGYTF. CDR3 DNA: TGCGCCAGCAGCCGCAGGGTACAATATGGCTACACCTTC.